This T cell receptor beta chain was obtained from a study of blood T cell repertoires in COVID-19. Study-wide context: Some COVID-19 samples were acute and others convalescent; all came from the United States, Italy and Spain.

Method: immunoSEQ multiplex PCR; TCRdb's copy keeps in-frame clones and lacks some. The table lists about 310,000 clones, 80% to 90% of them singletons. V was pared by 4 bases and J by 5 bases, with 13 bases between. The germline gives CDR1 SGDLS, CDR2 YYNGEE. The CDR3 is 14 amino acids. This sequence joins TRBV9 and TRBJ2-1, with D perhaps matching TRBD2 (6 bases). The sequence was obtained from a man aged 50-59 years with active or convalescent COVID-19. The sample taken for sequencing was peripheral blood. CDR3 amino acids: CASSSVGLHNEQFF. CDR3 coding DNA: TGTGCCAGCAGCTCAGTGGGACTCCACAATGAGCAGTTCTTC.